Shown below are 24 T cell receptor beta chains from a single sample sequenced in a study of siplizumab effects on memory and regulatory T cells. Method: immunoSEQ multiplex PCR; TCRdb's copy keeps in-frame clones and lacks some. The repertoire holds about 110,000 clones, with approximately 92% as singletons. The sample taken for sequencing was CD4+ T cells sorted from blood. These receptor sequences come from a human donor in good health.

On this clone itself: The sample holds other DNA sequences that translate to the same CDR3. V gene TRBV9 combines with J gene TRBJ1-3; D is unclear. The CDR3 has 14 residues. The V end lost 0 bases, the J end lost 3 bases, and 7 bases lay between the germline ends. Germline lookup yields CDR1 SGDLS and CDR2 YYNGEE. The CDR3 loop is CASSVVAGGNTIYF. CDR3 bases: TGTGCCAGCAGCGTAGTAGCAGGTGGAAACACCATATATTTT.

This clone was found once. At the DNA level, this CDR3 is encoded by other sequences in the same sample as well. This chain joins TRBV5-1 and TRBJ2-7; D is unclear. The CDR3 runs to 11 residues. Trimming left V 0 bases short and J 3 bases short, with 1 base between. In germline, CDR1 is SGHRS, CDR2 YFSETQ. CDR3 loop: CASSLDYEQYF. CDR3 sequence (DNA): TGCGCCAGCAGCTTGGACTACGAGCAGTACTTC.

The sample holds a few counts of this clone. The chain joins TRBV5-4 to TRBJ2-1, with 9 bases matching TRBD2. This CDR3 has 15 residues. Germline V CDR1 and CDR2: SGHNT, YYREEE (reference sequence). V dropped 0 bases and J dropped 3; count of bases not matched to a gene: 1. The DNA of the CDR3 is TGTGCCAGCAGCTTGGCTAGCGGGAACTACAATGAGCAGTTCTTC. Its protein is CASSLASGNYNEQFF.

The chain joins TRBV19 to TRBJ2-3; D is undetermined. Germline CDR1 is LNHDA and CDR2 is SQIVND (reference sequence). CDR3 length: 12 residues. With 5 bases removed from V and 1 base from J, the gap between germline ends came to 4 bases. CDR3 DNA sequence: TGTGCCAGTAGTTCTCGCACAGATACGCAGTATTTT. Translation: CASSSRTDTQYF.

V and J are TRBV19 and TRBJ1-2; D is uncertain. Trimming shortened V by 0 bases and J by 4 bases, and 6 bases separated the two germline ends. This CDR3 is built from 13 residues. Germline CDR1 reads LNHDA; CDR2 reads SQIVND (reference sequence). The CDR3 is CASSIETSYGYTF. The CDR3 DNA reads TGTGCCAGTAGTATAGAGACGAGCTATGGCTACACCTTC.

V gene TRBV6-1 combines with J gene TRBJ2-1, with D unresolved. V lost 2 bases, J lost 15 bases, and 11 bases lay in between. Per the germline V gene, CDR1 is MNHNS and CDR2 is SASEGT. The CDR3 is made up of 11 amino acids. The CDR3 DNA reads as TGTGCCAGCAGTGAAAAACTTTGGTGGTTCTTC. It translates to CASSEKLWWFF.

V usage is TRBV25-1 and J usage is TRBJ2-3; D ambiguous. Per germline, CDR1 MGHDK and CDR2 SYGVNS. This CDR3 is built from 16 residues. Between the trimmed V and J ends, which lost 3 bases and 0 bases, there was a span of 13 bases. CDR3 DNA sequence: TGTGCCAGCAGTGATCTTTGGGTGTCTAGCACAGATACGCAGTATTTT. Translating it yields CASSDLWVSSTDTQYF.

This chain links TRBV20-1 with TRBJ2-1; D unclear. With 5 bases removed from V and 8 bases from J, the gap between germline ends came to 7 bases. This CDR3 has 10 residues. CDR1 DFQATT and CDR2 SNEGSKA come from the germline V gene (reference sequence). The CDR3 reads CSASHHEQFF. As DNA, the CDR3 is TGCAGTGCTTCCCATCATGAGCAGTTCTTC.

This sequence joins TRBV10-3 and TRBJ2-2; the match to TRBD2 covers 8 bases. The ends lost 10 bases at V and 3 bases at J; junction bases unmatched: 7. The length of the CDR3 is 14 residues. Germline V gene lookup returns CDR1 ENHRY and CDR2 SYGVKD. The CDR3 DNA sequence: TGTGCCACCGGGACTAGAAGGGACACCGGGGAGCTGTTTTTT. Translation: CATGTRRDTGELFF.

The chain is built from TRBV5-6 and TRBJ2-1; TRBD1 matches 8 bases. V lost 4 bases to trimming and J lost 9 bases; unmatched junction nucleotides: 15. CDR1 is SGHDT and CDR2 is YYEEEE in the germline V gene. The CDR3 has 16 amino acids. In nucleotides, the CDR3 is TGTGCCAGCAGCCGCCGGAAGGGACAGGCTGTAGGTGAGCAGTTCTTC. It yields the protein CASSRRKGQAVGEQFF.

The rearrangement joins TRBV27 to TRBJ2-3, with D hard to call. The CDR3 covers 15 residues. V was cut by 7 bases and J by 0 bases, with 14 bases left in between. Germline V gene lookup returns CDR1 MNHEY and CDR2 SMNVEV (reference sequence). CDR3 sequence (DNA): TGTGCCAGCACTCTAGGAAGGATGAGCACAGATACGCAGTATTTT. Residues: CASTLGRMSTDTQYF.

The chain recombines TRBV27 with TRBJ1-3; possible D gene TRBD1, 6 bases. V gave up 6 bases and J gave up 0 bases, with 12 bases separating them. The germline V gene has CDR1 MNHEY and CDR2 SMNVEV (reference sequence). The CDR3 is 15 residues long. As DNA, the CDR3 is TGTGCCAGCAGATCCACAGGGCCCTCTGGAAACACCATATATTTT. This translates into CASRSTGPSGNTIYF.

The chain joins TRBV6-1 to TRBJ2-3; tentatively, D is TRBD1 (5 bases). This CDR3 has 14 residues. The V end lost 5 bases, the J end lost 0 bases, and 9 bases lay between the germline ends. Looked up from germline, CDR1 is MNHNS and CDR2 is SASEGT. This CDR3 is CASSIQDSTDTQYF. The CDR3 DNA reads TGTGCCAGCAGTATACAGGATAGCACAGATACGCAGTATTTT.

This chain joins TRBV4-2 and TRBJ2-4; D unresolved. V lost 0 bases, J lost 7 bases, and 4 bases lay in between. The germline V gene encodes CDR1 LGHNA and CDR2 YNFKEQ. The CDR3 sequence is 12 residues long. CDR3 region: CASSQDFNIQYF. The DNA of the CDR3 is TGTGCCAGCAGCCAAGATTTCAACATTCAGTACTTC.

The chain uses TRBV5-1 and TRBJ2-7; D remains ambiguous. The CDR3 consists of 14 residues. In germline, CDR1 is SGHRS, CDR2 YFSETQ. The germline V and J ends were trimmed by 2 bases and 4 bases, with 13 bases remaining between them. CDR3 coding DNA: TGCGCCAGCAGCTTTACGGGTAGTAGGTACGAGCAGTACTTC. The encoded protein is CASSFTGSRYEQYF.

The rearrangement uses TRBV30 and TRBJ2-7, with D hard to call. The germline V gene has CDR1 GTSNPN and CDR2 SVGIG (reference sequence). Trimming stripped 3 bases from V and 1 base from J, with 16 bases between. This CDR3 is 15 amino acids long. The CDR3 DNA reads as TGTGCCTGGAGCGACACGTCCTTTCTTTCCTACGAGCAGTACTTC. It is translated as CAWSDTSFLSYEQYF.

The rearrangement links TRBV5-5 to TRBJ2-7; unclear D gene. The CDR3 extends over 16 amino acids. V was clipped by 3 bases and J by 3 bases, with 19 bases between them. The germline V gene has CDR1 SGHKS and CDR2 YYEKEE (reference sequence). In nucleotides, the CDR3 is TGTGCCAGCAGCTCGCGGTTCCGCGGAAGCGACTACGAGCAGTACTTC. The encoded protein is CASSSRFRGSDYEQYF.

The CDR3 sequence is CASSYSYGLAPYEQYF. In DNA, the CDR3 is TGTGCCAGCAGTTACTCGTATGGACTAGCCCCCTACGAGCAGTACTTC. V gene TRBV6-5 combines with J gene TRBJ2-7; 8 positions agree with TRBD2. CDR1 and CDR2 (germline): MNHEY, SVGAGI. The CDR3 runs 16 residues. V was clipped by 0 bases and J by 2 bases; unmatched bases: 6.

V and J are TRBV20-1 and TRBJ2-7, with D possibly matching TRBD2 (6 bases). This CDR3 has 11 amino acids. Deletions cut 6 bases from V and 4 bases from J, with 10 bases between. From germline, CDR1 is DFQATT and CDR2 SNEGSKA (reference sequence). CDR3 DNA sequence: TGCAGTGCCGGGGGTGGTTACGAGCAGTACTTC. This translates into CSAGGGYEQYF.

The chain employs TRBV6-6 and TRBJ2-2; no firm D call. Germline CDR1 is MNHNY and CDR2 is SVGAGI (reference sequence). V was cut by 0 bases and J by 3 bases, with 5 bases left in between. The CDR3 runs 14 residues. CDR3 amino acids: CASSYSWDTGELFF. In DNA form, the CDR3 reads TGTGCCAGCAGTTACTCCTGGGACACCGGGGAGCTGTTTTTT.

As DNA, the CDR3 is TGTGCCAGCAGCCGCGGGTCAACTAATGAAAAACTGTTTTTT. Protein: CASSRGSTNEKLFF. The chain joins TRBV6-1 to TRBJ1-4, with unresolved D. The CDR3 loop spans 14 amino acids. CDR1 is MNHNS, CDR2 SASEGT, per germline. V was cut by 6 bases and J by 0 bases, with 8 bases left in between.

DNA of the CDR3: TGTGCCAGCAGCGTAGGCGAAGGGAGGGTGTGGGGTGAAGCTTTCTTT. Amino acids: CASSVGEGRVWGEAFF. This chain links TRBV9 with TRBJ1-1; no clear D. There are 16 residues in the CDR3. V was shortened by 0 bases and J by 7 bases, with 19 bases between the two germline ends. Germline V CDR1 and CDR2: SGDLS, YYNGEE.

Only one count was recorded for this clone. CDR3 bases: TGCAGCGTTCGGGACGGGAATGAAAAACTGTTTTTT. Translating it yields CSVRDGNEKLFF. The gene calls are TRBV29-1 and TRBJ1-4; tentative D call: TRBD1 (5 bases). V was clipped by 5 bases and J by 5 bases, with 9 bases between them. The CDR3 runs 12 residues. Germline CDR1 and CDR2: SQVTM and ANQGSEA. Full variable domain (missing parts from reference TRBV29-1 and TRBJ1-4): SAVISQKPSRDICQRGTSLTIQCQVDSQVTMMFWYRQQPGQSLTLIATANQGSEATYESGFVIDKFPISRPNLTFSTLTVSNMSPEDSSIYLCSVRDGNEKLFFGSGTQLSVL.

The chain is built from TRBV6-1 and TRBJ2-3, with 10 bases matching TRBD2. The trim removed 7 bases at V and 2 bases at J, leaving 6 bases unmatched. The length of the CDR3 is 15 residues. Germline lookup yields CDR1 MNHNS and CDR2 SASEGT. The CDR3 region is CASTRTSGYTDTQYF. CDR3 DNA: TGTGCCAGCACCCGGACTAGCGGCTACACAGATACGCAGTATTTT.